One and the same sample provided the 17 T cell receptor beta chains below, sequenced in a study of regulatory T cells in long-lasting Graves disease. Time point: newly diagnosed GD, antithyroid drugs for less than 3 months. The TCR library used RNA extracted from PBMCs. The authors built TCR beta libraries using iRepertoire HTBI primers and Arm-PCR of CDR3 regions. TCRdb passed the multiplex PCR reads through MiXCR, listing each CDR3 protein once. Here the sample spans about 440,000 distinct CDR3 sequences, 16% being singletons. A further study also used this sample, focusing on T cells in Graves' hyperthyroidism and ophthalmopathy.

This specimen consisted of peripheral blood mononuclear cells (PBMCs), obtained at new diagnosis, from a patient treated with antithyroid drugs. The receptors come from a woman younger than 45 with Graves disease.

At least ten counts were recorded for this clonotype. The chain couples TRBV3-1 to TRBJ2-7; possible D gene TRBD2, 5 bases. CDR3 length equals 14 residues. The germline CDR1 and CDR2 sequences are LGHDT and YNNKEL (reference sequence). The V end was cut by 4 bases, the J end by 2 bases, with 12 bases between. The CDR3 DNA sequence: TGTGCCAGCAGCCTTTGGCGCGGGCCCTACGAGCAGTACTTC. This gives the protein CASSLWRGPYEQYF.

This clonotype was detected ten times or more. The V gene is TRBV13, the J gene TRBJ1-1; 7 positions agree with TRBD1. The length of the CDR3 is 15 residues. Germline lookup yields CDR1 PRHDT and CDR2 FYEKMQ (reference sequence). Trimming cost V 2 bases and J 1 base; bases outside gene matches: 4. In DNA form, the CDR3 reads TGTGCCAGCAGCTTACGGGGGACAGCGAACACTGAAGCTTTCTTT. Translating gives CASSLRGTANTEAFF.

This clonotype was recorded many times. V gene TRBV15 combines with J gene TRBJ1-1; no reliable D call. Germline-derived CDR1 and CDR2 are LNHNV and YYDKDF (reference sequence). The CDR3 totals 12 residues. V lost 8 bases to trimming and J lost 1 base, with 8 bases between them. CDR3 nucleotides: TGTGCCACCGCTCGGAGGAACACTGAAGCTTTCTTT. It specifies CATARRNTEAFF.

This clonotype occurred many times. This chain joins TRBV13 and TRBJ2-3; D is undetermined. Trimming shortened V by 4 bases and J by 0 bases, and 11 bases separated the two germline ends. The CDR3 is 15 amino acids. Germline loops: CDR1 PRHDT, CDR2 FYEKMQ (reference sequence). The chain's CDR3 is CASSSLKYSTDTQYF. The CDR3 DNA is TGTGCCAGCAGCTCCCTTAAATACAGCACAGATACGCAGTATTTT.

This clonotype has at least ten counts. The chain combines TRBV27 with TRBJ1-1, with a tentative D call TRBD1 (5 bases). The V gene lost 4 bases and the J gene lost 0 bases, with 12 bases spanning the gap. This CDR3 has 15 amino acids. From germline, CDR1 is MNHEY and CDR2 SMNVEV (reference sequence). The CDR3 nucleotides read TGTGCCAGCAGTTCCCGCATGGGGGTGAACACTGAAGCTTTCTTT. Translating gives CASSSRMGVNTEAFF.

A note on this clonotype: A junction end diverges from the germline sequence, so it may reflect a read error. The gene calls are TRBV2 and TRBJ1-6; TRBD1 is a possible D gene (5 bases). Germline V gene data show CDR1 as SNHLY and CDR2 as FYNNEI. This CDR3 has 16 amino acids. CDR3: CASRQFFSSYNSPRHF. DNA of the CDR3: TGTGCCAGCCGACAGTTCTTCAGCTCCTATAATTCACCCCGCCACTTT.

As regards this clonotype: This likely reflects a read error, since a far larger clone is one base away. Here the CDR3 omits its conserved ending phenylalanine or tryptophan, so a read error is the likely source. This chain joins TRBV10-3 and TRBJ2-3, with 9 bases fitting TRBD2. With V trimmed by 10 bases and J by 4 bases, 12 bases remained unmatched. Germline lookup yields CDR1 ENHRY and CDR2 SYGVKD. The CDR3 totals 15 residues. The CDR3 sequence: CASTLSGSQADTQYL. In DNA, the CDR3 is TGTGCCAGTACCCTTAGCGGGAGCCAAGCAGATACGCAGTATCTT.

The rearrangement joins TRBV10-3 to TRBJ1-2; a weak D match, TRBD1 (5 bases). The length of the CDR3 is 16 residues. Germline CDR1 and CDR2: ENHRY and SYGVKD. V was shortened by 3 bases and J by 1 base, with 15 bases between the two germline ends. CDR3 protein: CAISETSRQNNYGYTF. The CDR3 DNA reads TGTGCCATCAGTGAAACGTCGCGACAGAATAACTATGGCTACACCTTC.

The chain joins TRBV7-2 to TRBJ1-5; a possible D gene is TRBD1 (5 bases). Germline CDR1 SGHTA, CDR2 FQGNSA. This CDR3 spans 14 amino acids. V lost 5 bases and J 2 bases, leaving 10 bases between the germline ends. The CDR3: CASSRDGGNQPQHF. CDR3 bases: TGTGCCAGCAGCCGGGACGGGGGCAATCAGCCCCAGCATTTT. Drawing the rest from reference TRBV7-2 and TRBJ1-5, the complete variable domain is GAGVSQSPSNKVTEKGKDVELRCDPISGHTALYWYRQSLGQGLEFLIYFQGNSAPDKSGLPSDRFSAERTGGSVSTLTIQRTQQEDSAVYLCASSRDGGNQPQHFGDGTRLSIL.

This clonotype was found many times. The J gene is TRBJ2-5, the V gene TRBV28; D gene ambiguous. The germline CDR1 and CDR2 sequences are MDHEN and SYDVKM. The CDR3 is 12 amino acids. V was pared by 6 bases and J by 5 bases, with 10 bases between. The CDR3 loop reads CASRVVGETQYF. CDR3 DNA sequence: TGTGCCAGCAGGGTGGTAGGGGAGACCCAGTACTTC.

In its sample, this clonotype was seen a few times. The rearrangement links TRBV3-1 to TRBJ1-3; 12 bases fit TRBD1. The CDR3 sequence is 17 residues long. Germline assignment: CDR1 LGHDT and CDR2 YNNKEL (reference sequence). After removal of 4 bases from V and 4 bases from J, the junction contained 8 bases not matched to a gene. CDR3 coding DNA: TGTGCCAGCAGCCTTTCCTGGGACAGGGGGCCAGGAAACACCATATATTTT. It is translated as CASSLSWDRGPGNTIYF.

This clonotype was seen more than once but under ten times. The chain joins TRBV4-3 to TRBJ2-7; D tentatively reads TRBD1 or TRBD2 (5 bases each). CDR3 length: 14 residues. Germline-derived CDR1 and CDR2 are LGHNA and YSLEER. V lost 2 bases and J lost 7, with 15 bases in between. The CDR3 here is CASSQSWGTREQYF. The DNA of the CDR3 is TGCGCCAGCAGCCAATCATGGGGGACGAGGGAGCAGTACTTC.

This clonotype was counted at least ten times. The chain uses TRBV2 and TRBJ2-5; 11 positions match TRBD2. With 6 bases clipped from V and 13 bases from J, the junction kept 1 base outside the gene matches. The CDR3 loop spans 10 amino acids. Per germline, CDR1 SNHLY and CDR2 FYNNEI. The CDR3 is CASRGLAAYF. DNA for the CDR3: TGTGCCAGCAGGGGACTAGCGGCGTACTTC.

This clonotype was counted ten times or more. V is TRBV27 and J is TRBJ2-1; 8 bases fit TRBD2. Per the germline V gene, CDR1 is MNHEY and CDR2 is SMNVEV (reference sequence). The CDR3 runs 11 residues. V was clipped by 7 bases and J by 8 bases; unmatched bases: 1. The CDR3 reads CASTSGHEQFF. The CDR3 DNA sequence: TGTGCCAGCACTAGCGGGCATGAGCAGTTCTTC.

This clonotype was recorded many times. The DNA of the CDR3 is TGTGCCGGATCTCCTGGGACAGGGCCATATGGCTACACCTTC. Amino acids: CAGSPGTGPYGYTF. This chain connects TRBV6-1 to TRBJ1-2, with TRBD1 matching over 9 bases. Trimming cost V 11 bases and J 5 bases; bases outside gene matches: 12. The CDR3 has 14 residues. Looked up from germline, CDR1 is MNHNS and CDR2 is SASEGT.

This clonotype showed up many times. The chain has TRBV6-1 and TRBJ2-5; TRBD2 matches 8 bases. CDR3 size: 16 residues. Per the germline V gene, CDR1 is MNHNS and CDR2 is SASEGT. V lost 0 bases to trimming and J lost 2 bases; unmatched junction nucleotides: 5. The CDR3 loop is CASSEAPSGPQETQYF. CDR3 DNA: TGTGCCAGCAGTGAAGCGCCTAGCGGGCCACAAGAGACCCAGTACTTC.

In this sample, this clonotype turned up many times. The CDR3 nucleotides read TGTGCCAGCTCACCACAAAGGACAGATCGGGAGCAGTACTTC. Its translation: CASSPQRTDREQYF. The rearrangement links TRBV18 to TRBJ2-7; TRBD1 is a possible D gene (6 bases). V lost 1 base and J 7 bases, leaving 14 bases between the germline ends. Per the germline V gene, CDR1 is KGHSH and CDR2 is LQKENI. This CDR3 region has 14 residues.